This is a list of T cell receptor beta chains from one sample in a study of blood T cell repertoires in COVID-19. Here immunoSEQ multiplex PCR was the method, and the copy in TCRdb shows in-frame clones only, minus some. The data hold approximately 210,000 clones, with roughly nine tenths observed a single time. Sequencing input: peripheral blood. These receptors originate from a man aged 65-85 years with acute or convalescent COVID-19. Each CDR3 is given with its conserved first and last residue. Fields, in order: clone size, V gene, J gene, D gene, CDR3 protein, CDR3 DNA. A D gene is named only where the DNA matches it firmly. Not all rows give a size; the values are once, few, many and, for expanded clones, a class.

>-|TRBV2|TRBJ2-7|-
CATLGPGASSYEQYF
TGTGCCACTTTAGGCCCAGGGGCTAGCTCCTACGAGCAGTACTTC
>-|TRBV6-9|TRBJ2-5|-
CASMDRQETQYF
TGTGCCAGCATGGACAGACAAGAGACCCAGTACTTC
>-|TRBV9|TRBJ1-4|-
CASSVATGWDEKLFF
TGTGCCAGCAGCGTAGCAACAGGGTGGGATGAAAAACTGTTTTTT
>-|TRBV28|TRBJ2-2|TRBD1
CASSTGGGTGELFF
TGTGCCAGCAGTACAGGGGGCGGCACCGGGGAGCTGTTTTTT
>-|TRBV7-9|TRBJ2-1|-
CASSLELAKFF
TGTGCCAGCAGCTTAGAACTAGCCAAGTTCTTC
>-|TRBV6-2/TRBV6-3|TRBJ2-1|TRBD2
CASSWGLAVNEQFF
TGTGCCAGCAGTTGGGGACTAGCGGTCAATGAGCAGTTCTTC
>once|TRBV6-5|TRBJ1-5|-
CASSYSRWQPQHF
TGTGCCAGCAGTTACTCGAGATGGCAGCCCCAGCATTTT
>-|TRBV28|TRBJ2-5|TRBD1
CASSRDRPEETQYF
TGTGCCAGCAGTCGGGACAGACCAGAAGAGACCCAGTACTTC
>once|TRBV5-6|TRBJ1-4|-
CASSLYDRLNEKLFF
TGTGCCAGCAGCCTCTACGACAGGCTAAATGAAAAACTGTTTTTT
>-|TRBV2|TRBJ2-7|-
CASREQGWYEQYF
TGTGCCAGCAGGGAACAGGGTTGGTACGAGCAGTACTTC
>-|TRBV4-3|TRBJ2-3|TRBD2
CASSQEPGLAGGGSTDTQYF
TGCGCCAGCAGCCAGGAACCGGGACTAGCGGGAGGGGGGAGCACAGATACGCAGTATTTT
>-|TRBV18|TRBJ2-2|TRBD1
CASCLGTANTGELFF
TGTGCCAGCTGTCTCGGGACAGCGAACACCGGGGAGCTGTTTTTT
>-|TRBV27|TRBJ2-7|-
CASTPGYEQYF
TGTGCCAGCACCCCAGGCTACGAGCAGTACTTC
>-|TRBV5-3|TRBJ1-4|-
CATWTEKNEKLFF
TGTGCCACTTGGACAGAGAAGAATGAAAAACTGTTTTTT
>-|TRBV18|TRBJ1-1|TRBD1
CASSAGQGIEAFF
TGTGCCAGCTCAGCCGGACAGGGTATTGAAGCTTTCTTT
>-|TRBV6-5|TRBJ2-2|-
CASSRHSTGELFF
TGTGCCAGCAGCAGACACTCCACCGGGGAGCTGTTTTTT
>-|TRBV5-4|TRBJ2-7|-
CASSLKKGHYEQYF
TGTGCCAGCAGCTTGAAGAAGGGGCACTACGAGCAGTACTTC
>-|TRBV18|TRBJ1-3|-
CASSERQLSSGNTIYF
TGTGCCAGCTCGGAGCGACAGCTGAGCTCTGGAAACACCATATATTTT
>-|TRBV19|TRBJ1-1|TRBD1
CARRQGHTEAFF
TGTGCCAGACGACAGGGACACACTGAAGCTTTCTTT
>-|TRBV21-1|TRBJ2-7|-
CASTPGEHGRWIIAGGKYEQYF
TGTGCCAGCACCCCAGGAGAACACGGACGATGGATTATAGCGGGAGGCAAGTACGAGCAGTACTTC
>once|TRBV7-2|TRBJ2-2|TRBD1
CASSAQTGFTGELFF
TGTGCCAGCAGCGCCCAGACAGGGTTCACCGGGGAGCTGTTTTTT
>-|TRBV6-2/TRBV6-3|TRBJ1-5|-
CASSTPGGNNQPQHF
TGTGCCAGCAGTACCCCGGGGGGAAACAATCAGCCCCAGCATTTT
>-|TRBV7-9|TRBJ2-3|-
CASSLDGGGMTDTQYF
TGTGCCAGCAGCTTAGATGGCGGCGGGATGACAGATACGCAGTATTTT
>-|TRBV6-5|TRBJ2-1|-
CASSYDTYNEQFF
TGTGCCAGCAGTTATGATACATACAATGAGCAGTTCTTC
>-|TRBV5-1|TRBJ1-1|TRBD1
CASSLAGTENTEAFF
TGCGCCAGCAGCTTAGCCGGGACAGAAAACACTGAAGCTTTCTTT
>-|TRBV2|TRBJ1-6|-
CAGRLNGVDSPLHF
TGTGCCGGGAGATTAAATGGGGTGGATTCACCCCTCCACTTT